This T cell receptor (beta chain) is from a study of blood T cells in healthy people across ages. Points on this clonotype: Its target is not known.

Study findings and constraints: It was held that the diversity estimates obtained from one million T cells were underestimates.

A second PCR, run for about 6 to 12 cycles, used a sample-barcoded 5' primer plus a J-beta primer mix. TCRdb ran MiXCR on the 5' RACE reads and lists one entry per CDR3 protein. The data contain 1.8 million or so distinct CDR3 sequences, 35% to 50% of them seen just once; the ten biggest clones take up 20% to 25%. Staff drew around 10 milliliters of peripheral blood from each donor. This receptor was obtained from a human donor in good health. The sequencing input was blood.

Here the CDR3 DNA reads TGCGCCAGCAGTGAGTACGACAGTTCGCCCCAGCATTTT. It encodes CASSEYDSSPQHF. This chain connects TRBV10-2 to TRBJ1-5; D might be TRBD1 (5 bases). The CDR3 has 13 residues. Germline-derived CDR1 and CDR2 are WSHSY and SAAADI. Deletions cut 1 base from V and 9 bases from J, with 10 bases between.